This TCR beta chain was recorded in a study of cytomegalovirus exposure and HLA in healthy donors. Study observations and caveats: TRBV6-2, TRBV6-3 and other indistinguishable V segments were excluded. Roughly uniform depth of sequencing across donors was assumed in presence/absence analyses. Reported performance of the classifier showed diagnosis of cytomegalovirus status with high specificity and sensitivity.

With respect to this clone: What it recognizes is unknown.

Germline CDR1 is SEHNR and CDR2 is FQNEAQ (reference sequence). V was clipped by 4 bases and J by 7 bases, with 10 bases between them. The CDR3 consists of 12 residues. It was with 60 Vbeta and 13 Jbeta primers that the PCR ran. Authors' methods: Later reanalysis found around 74 million unique TCR beta chains, around 10 million of them shared. Here immunoSEQ multiplex PCR was the method, and the copy in TCRdb shows in-frame clones only, minus some. V, J and clone size are those of that table, while D and trimming were read from the DNA. Of some 100,000 clones in the sample, around three quarters were seen once.

Sample: PBMCs. The chain recombines TRBV7-9 with TRBJ1-1, with D perhaps matching TRBD1 (6 bases). The sequence derives from a woman aged 45-65 years in good health and CMV-seropositive. As DNA, the CDR3 is TGTGCCAGCAGCTCAGGGGTCAGTGAAGCTTTCTTT. This codes for CASSSGVSEAFF.